The present T cell receptor (beta chain) was sequenced within a study of neurological immune-mediated disorders. In its sample, this clonotype was seen many times. Its specificity is not known. Study conclusions and caveats: The study found the most TCR clonal expansion in HTLV-1-associated myelopathy and the least in multiple sclerosis, below healthy controls. Private repertoires in all groups were suggested by the absence of shared CDR3 amino acid sequences among expanded clones across subjects.

V lost 4 bases, J lost 0 bases, and 9 bases lay in between. The germline V gene encodes CDR1 KGHDR and CDR2 SFDVKD. The CDR3 is made up of 15 amino acids. The authors made cDNA by 5'RACE with 10-nucleotide random UMIs. MiXCR, run by TCRdb on the 5' RACE reads, gives a single entry per CDR3 protein. The data hold some 47,000 distinct CDR3 sequences, with 16% observed a single time. The rearrangement links TRBV24-1 to TRBJ2-1; D is unresolved. The source is a man aged 55 to 70 in good health. The specimen sequenced was PBMCs. In nucleotides, the CDR3 is TGTGCCACCAGTGACAGAAAAAGCTCCTACAATGAGCAGTTCTTC. Protein product: CATSDRKSSYNEQFF.